This T cell receptor (beta chain) was sequenced during a study of T cell changes during pregnancy in multiple sclerosis. The junction had 5 bases not matched to a gene; V was cut back by 7 bases and J by 9 bases. The germline V gene has CDR1 MNHNS and CDR2 SASEGT. The length of the CDR3 is 14 residues. Some clones are missing from TCRdb's copy, which holds only in-frame ones; the method was immunoSEQ multiplex PCR. The sample includes around 51,000 clones, roughly 93% of them seen just once. This rearrangement joins TRBV6-1 to TRBJ2-1, with 14 bases aligning to TRBD2. Specimen: peripheral blood, collected in the second trimester of pregnancy. The source is a female donor with multiple sclerosis, enrolled in a pregnancy study. This CDR3 is CASIRLAGGGEQFF. The CDR3 DNA reads TGTGCCAGCATAAGACTAGCGGGAGGGGGTGAGCAGTTCTTC.